These 28 T cell receptor beta chains were sequenced from one sample in a study of blood T cell repertoires in COVID-19. Here immunoSEQ multiplex PCR was the method, and the copy in TCRdb shows in-frame clones only, minus some. The sample includes roughly 200,000 clones, 86% of them seen just once. Sequences were obtained from PBMCs or T cells enriched from blood (not recorded which). The receptor source for this set is a woman aged 45-65 years in a cohort exposed to, infected with or recovered from COVID-19 (not recorded which).

J is TRBJ1-2 and V is TRBV3-1 (or the pseudogene TRBV3-2), with D possibly matching TRBD1 (5 bases). Germline values: CDR1 LGHDT, CDR2 YNNKEL (reference sequence). V lost 5 bases, J lost 3 bases, and 22 bases lay in between. The CDR3 extends over 17 amino acids. The CDR3 sequence is CASSGRAHLGHDYGYTF. Written as DNA, the CDR3 is TGTGCCAGCAGCGGGAGGGCCCATTTGGGGCATGACTATGGCTACACCTTC.

The chain joins TRBV5-1 to TRBJ2-3; 11 nucleotides agree with TRBD2. With V trimmed by 4 bases and J by 3 bases, 13 bases remained unmatched. Germline loops: CDR1 SGHRS, CDR2 YFSETQ. The CDR3 consists of 18 residues. The CDR3 loop reads CASSKNPLAGGGTDTQYF. In DNA, the CDR3 is TGCGCCAGCAGCAAGAATCCTCTAGCGGGGGGTGGTACAGATACGCAGTATTTT.

The V gene is TRBV19, the J gene TRBJ2-3; 12 bases align to TRBD2. Germline V gene data show CDR1 as LNHDA and CDR2 as SQIVND (reference sequence). Trimming at V came to 5 bases and at J to 4 bases, leaving 7 bases not matched to a gene. The CDR3 runs 16 residues. In DNA form, the CDR3 reads TGTGCCAGTAGTTCGAGGACTAGCGGGGCCCCAGATACGCAGTATTTT. Its protein product is CASSSRTSGAPDTQYF.

CDR3 sequence reads: CAIRDRVNYGYTF. The CDR3 DNA follows: TGTGCCATCCGGGACAGGGTGAACTATGGCTACACCTTC. The chain uses TRBV19 and TRBJ1-2; 9 nucleotides align to TRBD1. CDR3 length equals 13 residues. CDR1 is LNHDA and CDR2 is SQIVND in the germline V gene (reference sequence). V lost 10 bases, J lost 2 bases, and 5 bases stayed unmatched.

The chain combines TRBV3-1 (or the pseudogene TRBV3-2) with TRBJ1-6, with D possibly TRBD1 on 5 matching bases. This CDR3 is 18 amino acids long. Trimming cost V 0 bases and J 0 bases, with 12 bases left between them. Germline CDR1 and CDR2: LGHDT and YNNKEL (reference sequence). The DNA of the CDR3 is TGTGCCAGCAGCCAAGATGGTAGGAGGGGCTCCTATAATTCACCCCTCCACTTT. Amino acid sequence: CASSQDGRRGSYNSPLHF.

The chain uses TRBV14 and TRBJ1-2; weak D call: TRBD1 (5 bases). Germline V gene data show CDR1 as SGHDN and CDR2 as FVKESK. The CDR3 covers 14 residues. V was clipped by 3 bases and J by 8 bases, with 16 bases between them. As DNA, the CDR3 is TGTGCCAGCAGCCAGCGGGGGGACCGTCAAGGCTACACCTTC. Translated, it gives CASSQRGDRQGYTF.

This chain uses TRBV5-1 with TRBJ2-3; no definite D call. Trimming stripped 5 bases from V and 2 bases from J, with 9 bases between. Germline lookup yields CDR1 SGHRS and CDR2 YFSETQ. This CDR3 has 13 residues. CDR3 in amino acids: CASSVRNTDTQYF. The CDR3 DNA reads as TGCGCCAGCAGTGTGAGGAACACAGATACGCAGTATTTT.

CDR3 bases: TGTGCCAGCAGTTTATCGTACAGTTTGAACACTGAAGCTTTCTTT. Encoded protein: CASSLSYSLNTEAFF. V is TRBV28 and J is TRBJ1-1; unclear D gene. The CDR3 consists of 15 residues. Germline CDR1 is MDHEN and CDR2 is SYDVKM. V was clipped by 1 base and J by 0 bases, with 9 bases between them.

The rearrangement joins TRBV6-5 to TRBJ1-2, with TRBD1 identical over 7 bases. This CDR3 has 15 amino acids. CDR1 and CDR2 (germline): MNHEY, SVGAGI. After removal of 6 bases from V and 6 bases from J, the junction contained 13 bases not matched to a gene. The CDR3: CASSTSLTGYDGYTF. As DNA, the CDR3 is TGTGCCAGCAGCACCTCACTGACAGGGTACGATGGCTACACCTTC.

The CDR3 sequence is CASSFERGSGELFF. The CDR3 nucleotides are TGTGCCAGCAGCTTTGAGCGGGGAAGCGGGGAGCTGTTTTTT. The chain joins TRBV7-3 to TRBJ2-2; 7 nucleotides align to TRBD2. CDR1 and CDR2 (germline): SGHTA, FQGTGA. V shed 3 bases, J shed 7 bases, and the junction held 5 bases outside the gene matches. The CDR3 is 14 residues long. The full variable domain, in which reference TRBV7-3 and TRBJ2-2 provide the parts outside the CDR3, is GAGVSQTPSNKVTEKGKYVELRCDPISGHTALYWYRQSLGQGPEFLIYFQGTGAADDSGLPNDRFFAVRPEGSVSTLKIQRTERGDSAVYLCASSFERGSGELFFGEGSRLTVL.

This clone came up many times. This chain connects TRBV4-3 to TRBJ1-3, with D hard to call. Germline V gene sequence: CDR1 LGHNA, CDR2 YSLEER. V was shortened by 6 bases and J by 0 bases, with 12 bases between the two germline ends. The CDR3 sequence is 15 residues long. In DNA form, the CDR3 reads TGCGCCAGCAGTTCGGGATCATCCTCTGGAAACACCATATATTTT. Amino acid sequence: CASSSGSSSGNTIYF.

On this clone itself: At one boundary the junction diverges from the germline segment, which might be a read error. This chain uses TRBV9 with TRBJ2-1; TRBD2 aligns across 9 bases. The CDR3 contains 16 residues. Germline V gives CDR1 SGDLS, CDR2 YYNGEE. The chain's CDR3 is CAGSGSGTSRYNEQFF. As DNA, the CDR3 is TGTGCCGGCAGCGGATCCGGGACTAGCCGATACAATGAGCAGTTCTTC.

This clone has just one count. CDR3 protein: CASTLPTDTQYF. The CDR3, as DNA: TGTGCCAGCACCCTCCCCACAGATACGCAGTATTTT. The chain uses TRBV6-5 and TRBJ2-3; no reliable D call. The germline V and J ends were trimmed by 7 bases and 2 bases, with 7 bases remaining between them. This CDR3 spans 12 amino acids. In germline, CDR1 is MNHEY, CDR2 SVGAGI.

The gene calls are TRBV7-3 and TRBJ2-2; 7 positions match TRBD1. CDR3 length: 15 residues. V was pared by 5 bases and J by 0 bases, with 3 bases of the junction left unmatched. Looked up from germline, CDR1 is SGHTA and CDR2 is FQGTGA. DNA of the CDR3: TGTGCCAGCAGCCCCGGGACAGCGAACACCGGGGAGCTGTTTTTT. Translated, it gives CASSPGTANTGELFF.

The genes are TRBV5-6 and TRBJ2-2; the match to TRBD1 covers 10 bases. Trimming cost V 1 base and J 5 bases; bases outside gene matches: 11. Germline V gives CDR1 SGHDT, CDR2 YYEEEE. The CDR3 runs to 18 residues. The CDR3 spells CASSLRGTGTGATGELFF. For the CDR3, the DNA is TGTGCCAGCAGCTTGCGGGGAACCGGGACAGGGGCAACCGGGGAGCTGTTTTTT.

The V gene is TRBV2, the J gene TRBJ2-7; D is unresolved. V shed 7 bases and J shed 3 bases, with 7 bases lying between them. The CDR3 is 11 amino acids. Germline CDR1 is SNHLY and CDR2 is FYNNEI. The CDR3 spells CASTFYYEQYF. The CDR3 DNA sequence: TGTGCCAGCACCTTTTACTACGAGCAGTACTTC.

The chain carries TRBV7-3 and TRBJ2-3, with D uncertain. CDR3 length: 13 residues. CDR1 is SGHTA and CDR2 is FQGTGA in the germline V gene. V shed 2 bases and J shed 2 bases, with 5 bases lying between them. The CDR3 nucleotides read TGTGCCAGCAGCTTAGCCTACACAGATACGCAGTATTTT. Translated, it gives CASSLAYTDTQYF.

The chain couples TRBV5-1 to TRBJ2-3; 13 nucleotides line up with TRBD2. The CDR3 spans 16 residues. Trimming cost V 4 bases and J 5 bases; bases outside gene matches: 7. From germline, CDR1 is SGHRS and CDR2 YFSETQ. The CDR3 spells CASSSRTSGGKDTQYF. As DNA, the CDR3 is TGCGCCAGCAGCAGTCGGACTAGCGGGGGTAAAGATACGCAGTATTTT. The whole variable domain, remainder taken from reference TRBV5-1 and TRBJ2-3, is KAGVTQTPRYLIKTRGQQVTLSCSPISGHRSVSWYQQTPGQGLQFLFEYFSETQRNKGNFPGRFSGRQFSNSRSEMNVSTLELGDSALYLCASSSRTSGGKDTQYFGPGTRLTVL.

This chain connects TRBV6-2 or TRBV6-3 to TRBJ2-7, with D perhaps matching TRBD1 (5 bases). Germline lookup yields CDR1 MNHEY and CDR2 SVGEGT. With 2 bases removed from V and 6 bases from J, the gap between germline ends came to 17 bases. The CDR3 contains 15 residues. CDR3: CASSYPKGSSGEQYF. The CDR3 coding sequence is TGTGCCAGCAGTTACCCTAAGGGGTCTTCGGGCGAGCAGTACTTC.

The chain is built from TRBV7-8 and TRBJ1-5; D unclear. Trimming shortened V by 7 bases and J by 0 bases, and 19 bases separated the two germline ends. CDR1 SGHVS and CDR2 FQNEAQ come from the germline V gene. There are 17 residues in the CDR3. The CDR3 sequence: CASTPWGDSYSNQPQHF. The DNA of the CDR3 is TGTGCCAGCACCCCCTGGGGAGATAGTTATAGCAATCAGCCCCAGCATTTT.

This chain links TRBV14 with TRBJ1-4, with a possible D match to TRBD1 (5 bases). CDR3 size: 15 residues. V was shortened by 4 bases and J by 7 bases, with 16 bases between the two germline ends. CDR1 is SGHDN and CDR2 is FVKESK in the germline V gene. The chain's CDR3 is CASSLGWRRGEKLFF. In DNA form, the CDR3 reads TGTGCCAGCAGCCTAGGATGGAGGAGGGGTGAAAAACTGTTTTTT.

The chain joins TRBV7-9 to TRBJ2-5; 8 positions match TRBD1. This CDR3 spans 17 amino acids. V lost 5 bases and J lost 5; bases outside the gene matches: 16. Germline values: CDR1 SEHNR, CDR2 FQNEAQ (reference sequence). In DNA form, the CDR3 reads TGTGCCAGCAGCCCTCGGACAGGGAAGGAGTTCGGGGAGACCCAGTACTTC. It codes for CASSPRTGKEFGETQYF. The full variable domain, rest sourced from reference TRBV7-9 and TRBJ2-5, is DTGVSQNPRHKITKRGQNVTFRCDPISEHNRLYWYRQTLGQGPEFLTYFQNEAQLEKSRLLSDRFSAERPKGSFSTLEIQRTEQGDSAMYLCASSPRTGKEFGETQYFGPGTRLLVL.

The CDR3 region has the DNA TGTGCCAGCAGCGCGAGCGGCGGGGGGGAGACCCAGTACTTC. This sequence encodes CASSASGGGETQYF. J is TRBJ2-5 and V is TRBV9, with 8 bases that match TRBD2. Germline V lookup: CDR1 SGDLS, CDR2 YYNGEE. J was trimmed by 5 bases and V by 3 bases; bases with no gene match: 6. This CDR3 contains 14 residues.

The chain recombines TRBV7-2 with TRBJ1-2; D may be TRBD1 (6 bases). The CDR3 is made up of 17 amino acids. Between the trimmed V and J ends, which lost 5 bases and 4 bases, there was a span of 23 bases. Germline loops: CDR1 SGHTA, CDR2 FQGNSA. CDR3 in DNA: TGTGCCAGCAGCCCCTTCCGGGACACTTACGCCCCCTATGGCTACACCTTC. Translating gives CASSPFRDTYAPYGYTF.

The genes are TRBV9 and TRBJ2-3; 10 nucleotides match TRBD2. With 4 bases clipped from V and 3 bases from J, the junction kept 8 bases outside the gene matches. Germline CDR1 reads SGDLS; CDR2 reads YYNGEE. CDR3 length: 16 amino acids. CDR3 loop: CASSPYSGGRTDTQYF. The DNA for the CDR3 is TGTGCCAGCAGCCCATATAGCGGGGGGCGGACAGATACGCAGTATTTT. The full variable domain, with the rest looked up from reference TRBV9 and TRBJ2-3, is DSGVTQTPKHLITATGQRVTLRCSPRSGDLSVYWYQQSLDQGLQFLIQYYNGEERAKGNILERFSAQQFPDLHSELNLSSLELGDSALYFCASSPYSGGRTDTQYFGPGTRLTVL.

The V gene is TRBV7-2, the J gene TRBJ1-2, with D perhaps TRBD1 (5 bases). There are 13 residues in the CDR3. V was trimmed by 3 bases and J by 3 bases, leaving 8 bases between them. CDR1 SGHTA and CDR2 FQGNSA come from the germline V gene. The DNA for the CDR3 is TGTGCCAGCAGCTTTACAGGCTACTATGGCTACACCTTC. Its translation is CASSFTGYYGYTF.

The rearrangement uses TRBV29-1 and TRBJ2-2, with TRBD1 matching 7 bases. The CDR3 length is 13 residues. CDR1 is SQVTM, CDR2 ANQGSEA, per germline. The V and J ends lost 6 bases and 4 bases, in that order; junction bases with no gene match: 5. The CDR3, as DNA: TGCAGCGTCTGGACAGGCGGCACCGGGGAGCTGTTTTTT. Protein sequence: CSVWTGGTGELFF.

The CDR3 DNA is TGTGCCAGCAGTGACCACCGGGACAGGGGGCCAGGTCAGCCCCAGCATTTT. Translating gives CASSDHRDRGPGQPQHF. V gene TRBV6-4 combines with J gene TRBJ1-5; the match to TRBD1 covers 12 bases. Germline CDR1 reads MRHNA; CDR2 reads SNTAGT. After removal of 2 bases from V and 6 bases from J, the junction contained 8 bases not matched to a gene. The CDR3 covers 17 residues.